Ten or more counts support the clone carrying this T cell receptor beta chain. Its antigen is not known. This sample was taken from a study of T cells in Graves' hyperthyroidism and ophthalmopathy. Overall study findings and caveats: A 13 V-J signature model discriminated ophthalmopathy versus stable hyperthyroidism.

Template material for amplifying TCR beta CDR3 regions consisted of RNA transcripts. TCR CDR3 regions were first amplified by RT-PCR with HTBI primers. Via MiXCR, TCRdb re-called the multiplex PCR reads, giving one row per CDR3 protein. The table lists about 520,000 distinct CDR3 sequences, roughly a quarter of them singletons. There are 13 residues in the CDR3. The germline CDR1 and CDR2 sequences are GTSNPN and SVGIG (reference sequence). V was pared by 2 bases and J by 4 bases, with 11 bases between. Patients affected by ophthalmopathy presented a Clinical Activity Score of at least 3, a NOSPECS grade of at least 4, and disease duration below 3 months. Clinical symptoms, serum thyroxine and TRAb, thyroid ultrasound and orbital computed tomography together formed the diagnostic basis. The PBMCs had their origin in roughly 9.8 ml of fresh peripheral blood.

The chain has TRBV30 and TRBJ1-2; no definite D call. Input material: blood. This TCR was sampled from a woman in her 30s with Graves' ophthalmopathy. The DNA for the CDR3 is TGTGCCTGGAGTTTAGGCGGATTCTATGGCTACACCTTC. Its translation is CAWSLGGFYGYTF.